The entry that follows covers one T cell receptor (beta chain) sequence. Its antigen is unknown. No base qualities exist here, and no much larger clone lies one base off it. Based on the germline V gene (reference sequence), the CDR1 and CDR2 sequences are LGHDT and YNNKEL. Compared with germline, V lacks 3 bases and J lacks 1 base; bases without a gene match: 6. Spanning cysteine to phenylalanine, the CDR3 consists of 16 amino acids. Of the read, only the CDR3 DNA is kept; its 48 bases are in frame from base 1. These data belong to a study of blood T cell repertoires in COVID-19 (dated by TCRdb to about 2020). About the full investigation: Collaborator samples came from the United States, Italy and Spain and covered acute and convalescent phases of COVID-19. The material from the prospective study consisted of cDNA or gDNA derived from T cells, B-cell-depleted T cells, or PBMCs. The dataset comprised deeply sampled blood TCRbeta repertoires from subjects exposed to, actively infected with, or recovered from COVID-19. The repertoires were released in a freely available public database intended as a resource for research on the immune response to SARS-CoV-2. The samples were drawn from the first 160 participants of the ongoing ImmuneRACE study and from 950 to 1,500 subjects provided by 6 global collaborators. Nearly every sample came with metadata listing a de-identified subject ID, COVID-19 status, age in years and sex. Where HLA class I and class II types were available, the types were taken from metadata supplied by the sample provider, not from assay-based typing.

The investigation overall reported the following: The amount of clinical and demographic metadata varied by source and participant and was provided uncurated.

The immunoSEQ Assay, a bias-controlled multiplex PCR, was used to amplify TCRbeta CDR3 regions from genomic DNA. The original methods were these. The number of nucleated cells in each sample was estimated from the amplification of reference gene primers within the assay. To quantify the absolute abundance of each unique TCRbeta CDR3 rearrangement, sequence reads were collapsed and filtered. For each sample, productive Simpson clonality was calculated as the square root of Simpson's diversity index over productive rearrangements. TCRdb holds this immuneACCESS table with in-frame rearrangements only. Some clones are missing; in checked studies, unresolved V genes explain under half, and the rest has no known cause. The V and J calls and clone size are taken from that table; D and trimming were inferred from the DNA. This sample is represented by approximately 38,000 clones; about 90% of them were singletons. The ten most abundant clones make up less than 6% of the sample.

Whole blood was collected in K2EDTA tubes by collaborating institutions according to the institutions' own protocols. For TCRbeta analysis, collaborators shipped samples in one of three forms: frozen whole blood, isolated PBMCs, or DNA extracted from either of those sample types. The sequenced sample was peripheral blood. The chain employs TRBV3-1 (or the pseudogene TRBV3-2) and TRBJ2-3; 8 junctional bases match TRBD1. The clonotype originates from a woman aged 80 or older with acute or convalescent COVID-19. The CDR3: CASSQRQGRGTDTQYF. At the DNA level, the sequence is TGTGCCAGCAGCCAGAGACAGGGGCGAGGCACAGATACGCAGTATTTT.